These 2 T cell receptor beta chains share one sample of origin, sequenced in a study of T cells in Graves' hyperthyroidism and ophthalmopathy. Amplification of TCR beta CDR3 regions used RNA as the template. The HTBI primer set drove a first-round RT-PCR of the TCR CDR3. TCRdb called the multiplex PCR reads again in MiXCR, with one record for every CDR3 protein. This sample has around 600,000 distinct CDR3 sequences, with about 15% found just once. Sequencing was done on a sample of blood. The source of these receptors is a woman between 45 and 65 years old with Graves' ophthalmopathy.

This clonotype occurred many times. V and J are TRBV30 and TRBJ1-1; possibly TRBD1 for D (6 bases). CDR1 is GTSNPN and CDR2 is SVGIG in the germline V gene (reference sequence). V shed 4 bases and J shed 0 bases, with 12 bases lying between them. The CDR3 is made up of 14 amino acids. The CDR3 sequence: CAWILDRMNTEAFF. CDR3 coding DNA: TGTGCCTGGATCCTCGACAGGATGAACACTGAAGCTTTCTTT.

The chain couples TRBV5-8 to TRBJ2-2; 10 nucleotides line up with TRBD2. The CDR3 totals 15 residues. The V and J ends lost 4 bases and 6 bases, in that order; junction bases with no gene match: 6. Germline CDR1 reads SGHTS; CDR2 reads YDEGEE. CDR3: CASSLGTSDPGELFF. For the CDR3, the DNA is TGTGCCAGCAGCCTCGGGACTAGCGACCCCGGGGAGCTGTTTTTT.